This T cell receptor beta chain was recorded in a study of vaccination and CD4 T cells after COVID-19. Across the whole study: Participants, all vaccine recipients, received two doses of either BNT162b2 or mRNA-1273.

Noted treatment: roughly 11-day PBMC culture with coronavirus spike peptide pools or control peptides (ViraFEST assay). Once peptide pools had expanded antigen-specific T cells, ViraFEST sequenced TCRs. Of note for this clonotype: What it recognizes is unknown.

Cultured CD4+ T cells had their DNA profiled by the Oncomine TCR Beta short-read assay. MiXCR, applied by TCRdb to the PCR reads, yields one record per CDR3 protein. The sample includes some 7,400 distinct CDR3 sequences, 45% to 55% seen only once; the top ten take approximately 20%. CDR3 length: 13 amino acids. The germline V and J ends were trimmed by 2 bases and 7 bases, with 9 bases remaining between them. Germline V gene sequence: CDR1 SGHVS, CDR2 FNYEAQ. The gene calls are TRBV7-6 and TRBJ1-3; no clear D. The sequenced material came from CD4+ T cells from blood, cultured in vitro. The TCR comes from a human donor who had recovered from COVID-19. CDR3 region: CASSLKPANTIYF. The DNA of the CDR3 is TGTGCCAGCAGCTTAAAACCGGCTAACACCATATATTTT.